This T cell receptor (beta chain) was recorded in a study of T cell responses to AZD1222 COVID-19 vaccine. Findings of the study overall: Mapped onto spike, vaccine-associated CD4 TCRs spanned it and were dominant at 160-218 and 743-854. Sampled repertoires all dated from after the peak T cell response. The donor cohort was predominantly white British with a female majority, and clonal diversity may have been underestimated. Receipt of two AZD1222 doses was followed by a rise in Spike-specific TCR breadth and depth.

V trimming: 2 bases; J trimming: 6 bases; junction bases outside the gene matches: 3. Germline CDR1 is MNHEY and CDR2 is SMNVEV (reference sequence). This CDR3 has 13 amino acids. The repertoire was sequenced with immunoSEQ multiplex PCR; TCRdb's copy has only in-frame clones and lacks some. The sample lists more than 90,000 clones; less than 85% were seen once. In regard to this clone: What it recognizes is unknown.

This chain uses TRBV27 with TRBJ1-1, with TRBD1 matching 7 bases. The sample was peripheral blood, taken 28 days after the second AZD1222 dose. The receptor's source is an adult who received the AZD1222 COVID-19 vaccine. CDR3 loop: CASSLGDSPEAFF. DNA of the CDR3: TGTGCCAGCAGTTTAGGGGACAGCCCTGAAGCTTTCTTT.